This is a list of T cell receptor beta chains from one sample in a study of CD8+ T cells in alopecia areata. Profiling relied on immunoSEQ multiplex PCR, and the TCRdb table lists in-frame clones only, not all of them. The sample contains over 120,000 clones, less than 70% of which appear only once. Sequenced material: CD8+ T cells sorted from blood, taken at week 4, from a patient treated with tofacitinib. Every receptor here comes from a human donor with alopecia areata. Both conserved end residues are part of each CDR3. D genes are given only for firm matches. The size field is filled for only some rows; it gives once, few, many or a size class.

size: .; V: TRBV30; D: TRBD1; J: TRBJ1-1; CDR3: CAWAGGKNEAFF; DNA: TGTGCCTGGGCAGGGGGTAAGAATGAAGCTTTCTTT
size: .; V: TRBV5-1; D: .; J: TRBJ1-2; CDR3: CASSLNRVDKYGYTF; DNA: TGCGCCAGCAGCTTGAACAGGGTAGATAAGTATGGCTACACCTTC
size: .; V: TRBV9; D: .; J: TRBJ2-7; CDR3: CASSVGGVPYEQYF; DNA: TGTGCCAGCAGCGTAGGAGGAGTACCCTACGAGCAGTACTTC
size: .; V: TRBV4-1; D: .; J: TRBJ1-2; CDR3: CASSQDAMGYTF; DNA: TGCGCCAGCAGCCAGGATGCCATGGGCTACACCTTC
size: .; V: TRBV7-8; D: .; J: TRBJ2-1; CDR3: CASSHIEGSDEQFF; DNA: TGTGCCAGCAGCCATATTGAGGGGTCAGACGAGCAGTTCTTC
size: few; V: TRBV29-1; D: .; J: TRBJ2-7; CDR3: CSVQEPSYEQYF; DNA: TGCAGCGTACAGGAACCCTCCTACGAGCAGTACTTC
size: .; V: TRBV20-1; D: .; J: TRBJ1-6; CDR3: CSAPLQGPLF; DNA: TGCAGTGCTCCCCTACAGGGCCCACTGTTT
size: .; V: TRBV5-1; D: TRBD1; J: TRBJ2-3; CDR3: CASSSGDRGLTDTQYF; DNA: TGCGCCAGCAGCTCGGGGGACAGGGGGCTGACAGATACGCAGTATTTT
size: few; V: TRBV11-2; D: .; J: TRBJ2-1; CDR3: CASSLQPRAEQFF; DNA: TGTGCCAGCAGCTTACAGCCGCGGGCTGAGCAGTTCTTC
size: .; V: TRBV10-1; D: .; J: TRBJ2-5; CDR3: CASSETGTGTEETQYF; DNA: TGCGCCAGCAGTGAGACGGGGACGGGAACAGAAGAGACCCAGTACTTC
size: .; V: TRBV7-9; D: .; J: TRBJ1-2; CDR3: CASSLVRPGGGPTNYGYTF; DNA: TGTGCCAGCAGCTTAGTCCGGCCCGGAGGGGGGCCAACTAACTATGGCTACACCTTC
size: few; V: TRBV13; D: .; J: TRBJ2-7; CDR3: CASSLSGEQYF; DNA: TGTGCCAGCAGCTTAAGTGGCGAGCAGTACTTC
size: .; V: TRBV9; D: TRBD1; J: TRBJ1-1; CDR3: CASSHGQGGTEAFF; DNA: TGTGCCAGCAGCCACGGACAGGGAGGTACTGAAGCTTTCTTT
size: .; V: TRBV4-1; D: .; J: TRBJ2-5; CDR3: CASSQDHREYQETQYF; DNA: TGCGCCAGCAGCCAAGATCACAGGGAGTACCAAGAGACCCAGTACTTC
size: .; V: TRBV19; D: .; J: TRBJ2-7; CDR3: CASSTHPGQSYEQYF; DNA: TGTGCCAGTAGTACTCATCCCGGACAGTCCTACGAGCAGTACTTC
size: once; V: TRBV7-2; D: .; J: TRBJ1-1; CDR3: CASSLGPGLAEAFF; DNA: TGTGCCAGCAGCTTGGGCCCCGGTCTCGCTGAAGCTTTCTTT
size: few; V: TRBV4-1; D: .; J: TRBJ2-1; CDR3: CASSQDHVSTQPEQFF; DNA: TGCGCCAGCAGCCAAGATCACGTGTCAACCCAGCCTGAGCAGTTCTTC
size: .; V: TRBV4-1; D: TRBD1; J: TRBJ2-5; CDR3: CASSQFMRGLETQYF; DNA: TGCGCCAGCAGCCAATTTATGAGGGGGCTGGAGACCCAGTACTTC
size: .; V: TRBV5-4; D: .; J: TRBJ2-4; CDR3: CASSLGEAKNIQYF; DNA: TGTGCCAGCAGCTTGGGGGAAGCCAAAAACATTCAGTACTTC
size: .; V: TRBV30; D: TRBD2; J: TRBJ2-1; CDR3: CAWDGAGVEQFF; DNA: TGTGCCTGGGATGGTGCGGGGGTCGAGCAGTTCTTC
size: .; V: TRBV27; D: .; J: TRBJ2-1; CDR3: CASSFLPSYNEQFF; DNA: TGTGCCAGCAGTTTCCTACCCTCCTACAATGAGCAGTTCTTC
size: few; V: TRBV5-1; D: TRBD1; J: TRBJ2-3; CDR3: CASSLRQGTDTQYF; DNA: TGCGCCAGCAGCTTGAGACAGGGAACAGATACGCAGTATTTT
size: .; V: TRBV29-1; D: .; J: TRBJ2-2; CDR3: CSVEKLNTGELFF; DNA: TGCAGCGTTGAAAAACTGAACACCGGGGAGCTGTTTTTT
size: .; V: TRBV4-2; D: .; J: TRBJ2-1; CDR3: CASSQDGGDPTDNEQFF; DNA: TGTGCCAGCAGCCAAGATGGGGGAGACCCCACGGACAATGAGCAGTTCTTC
size: .; V: TRBV6-5; D: .; J: TRBJ2-1; CDR3: CASSDGPAGEQFF; DNA: TGTGCCAGCAGCGACGGACCGGCGGGTGAGCAGTTCTTC
size: .; V: TRBV29-1; D: .; J: TRBJ2-7; CDR3: CSVGGTNHEQYF; DNA: TGCAGCGTTGGTGGGACAAATCACGAGCAGTACTTC
size: .; V: TRBV2; D: .; J: TRBJ2-7; CDR3: CASSEGLRAYEQYF; DNA: TGTGCCAGCAGTGAGGGGCTGAGGGCCTACGAGCAGTACTTC
size: few; V: TRBV13; D: .; J: TRBJ2-5; CDR3: CATTGTHIGETQYF; DNA: TGTGCCACCACCGGGACACACATCGGGGAGACCCAGTACTTC
size: .; V: TRBV10-3; D: TRBD1; J: TRBJ2-3; CDR3: CAIYRGTGGTDTQYF; DNA: TGTGCCATCTACAGGGGGACAGGGGGCACAGATACGCAGTATTTT
size: .; V: TRBV5-8; D: TRBD1; J: TRBJ2-2; CDR3: CASSYGTTGDSTGELFF; DNA: TGTGCCAGCAGCTATGGGACCACAGGGGACAGCACCGGGGAGCTGTTTTTT
size: .; V: TRBV12-5; D: .; J: TRBJ2-3; CDR3: CASGPHPDTQYF; DNA: TGTGCTAGTGGTCCTCACCCGGATACGCAGTATTTT
size: .; V: TRBV29-1; D: .; J: TRBJ1-1; CDR3: CSVLQITEAFF; DNA: TGCAGCGTCCTCCAGATCACTGAAGCTTTCTTT
size: few; V: TRBV6-5; D: .; J: TRBJ2-7; CDR3: CASSYEGLSYEQYF; DNA: TGTGCCAGCAGTTACGAGGGGCTCTCCTACGAGCAGTACTTC
size: .; V: TRBV7-7; D: .; J: TRBJ2-3; CDR3: CASSARPRSTDTQYF; DNA: TGTGCTAGCAGCGCCCGACCGCGGAGCACAGATACGCAGTATTTT
size: .; V: TRBV25-1; D: .; J: TRBJ1-2; CDR3: CASSETRGGGTGYTF; DNA: TGTGCCAGCAGTGAAACGAGGGGAGGAGGAACTGGCTACACCTTC
size: .; V: TRBV4-2; D: TRBD1; J: TRBJ2-1; CDR3: CASSRLGTGIFF; DNA: TGTGCCAGCAGCCGCCTCGGGACAGGGATTTTCTTC
size: .; V: TRBV11-2; D: .; J: TRBJ1-2; CDR3: CASSLNTAAYGYTF; DNA: TGTGCCAGCAGCTTGAATACAGCGGCCTATGGCTACACCTTC
size: .; V: TRBV29-1; D: .; J: TRBJ1-1; CDR3: CSVKAGGAGKNTEAFF; DNA: TGCAGCGTTAAAGCGGGTGGGGCAGGGAAGAACACTGAAGCTTTCTTT
size: .; V: TRBV9; D: TRBD2; J: TRBJ2-3; CDR3: CASSVGAGGSDTQYF; DNA: TGTGCCAGCAGCGTAGGGGCGGGGGGATCAGATACGCAGTATTTT
size: few; V: TRBV12-2; D: .; J: TRBJ1-2; CDR3: CASRFTVPNYGYTF; DNA: TGTGCAAGTCGCTTCACAGTCCCTAACTATGGCTACACCTTC
size: .; V: TRBV27; D: .; J: TRBJ1-1; CDR3: CASSLSWVTEAFF; DNA: TGTGCCAGCAGTTTATCCTGGGTCACTGAAGCTTTCTTT
size: .; V: TRBV5-6; D: .; J: TRBJ2-6; CDR3: CASSFSGANVLTF; DNA: TGTGCCAGCAGCTTCTCTGGGGCCAACGTCCTGACTTTC
size: .; V: TRBV30; D: TRBD1; J: TRBJ1-2; CDR3: CAWSWDSGYGYTF; DNA: TGTGCCTGGAGCTGGGACAGCGGCTATGGCTACACCTTC
size: .; V: TRBV29-1; D: .; J: TRBJ1-2; CDR3: CSSSGPWNYGYTF; DNA: TGCAGCAGCTCCGGGCCATGGAACTATGGCTACACCTTC
size: .; V: TRBV29-1; D: TRBD2; J: TRBJ2-1; CDR3: CSLRLAGGLNEQFF; DNA: TGCAGCCTCCGACTAGCGGGGGGGCTAAATGAGCAGTTCTTC
size: .; V: TRBV25-1; D: TRBD2; J: TRBJ2-5; CDR3: CASSGLYREEMRKTQYF; DNA: TGTGCCAGCAGTGGGCTTTACCGGGAGGAAATGAGGAAGACCCAGTACTTC
size: .; V: TRBV6-1; D: .; J: TRBJ2-7; CDR3: CASSEAPPYEQYF; DNA: TGTGCCAGCAGTGAAGCGCCGCCCTACGAGCAGTACTTC